Listed below are T cell receptor beta chains from one sample, sequenced in a study of control samples from healthy donors and cancer patients. Sequenced by immunoSEQ multiplex PCR; TCRdb stores in-frame clones only, minus some. Of 100,000 to 150,000 clones in the sample, about nine tenths were seen once. Sequencing used blood. The receptors stem from a woman between 18 and 29 years old in good health. The CDR3 runs from the conserved cysteine through the conserved F or W. The D gene is left open where the match is weak. Where a row states a size, it is once, few, many or the class of an expanded clone; other rows omit it.

.	TRBD2	TRBV15	TRBJ2-7	TGTGCCACCAGCAGAGAATTGACGGGAGGTCCTTATGCCTCCTACGAGCAGTACTTC	CATSRELTGGPYASYEQYF
.	.	TRBV28	TRBJ1-1	TGTGCCAGCAGTCCTCCCCCGGGCGTTAGGCCCGTGAACACTGAAGCTTTCTTT	CASSPPPGVRPVNTEAFF
.	TRBD1	TRBV7-2	TRBJ2-5	TGTGCCAGCAGCTTCCATGACAGGGGCGTGGGGACCCAGTACTTC	CASSFHDRGVGTQYF
.	.	TRBV27	TRBJ2-3	TGTGCCAGCAGTGTCCTTCGACCTGGAGATACGCAGTATTTT	CASSVLRPGDTQYF
.	TRBD1	TRBV7-3	TRBJ2-5	TGTGCCAGCAGTGGGACAGAAAAAGAGACCCAGTACTTC	CASSGTEKETQYF
.	.	TRBV12-5	TRBJ2-3	TGTGCTAGTGGTTTGGTACTGGGTAAATACGATACGCAGTATTTT	CASGLVLGKYDTQYF
.	.	TRBV6-2/TRBV6-3	TRBJ1-5	TGTGCCAGCAGTTACCGGACATTTCAGCCCCAGCATTTT	CASSYRTFQPQHF
.	TRBD2	TRBV9	TRBJ2-2	TGTGCCAGCAGCGTAACTAGCGGGAGTATATCTACCGGGGAGCTGTTTTTT	CASSVTSGSISTGELFF
.	.	TRBV5-1	TRBJ1-3	TGCGCCAGCAGCTTGGACACAGGGTTTAGAAACACCATATATTTT	CASSLDTGFRNTIYF
.	TRBD1	TRBV5-6	TRBJ1-5	TGTGCCAGCAGCTCCGGGACAGGGTCGGACCAGCCCCAGCATTTT	CASSSGTGSDQPQHF
.	.	TRBV20-1	TRBJ2-7	TGCAGTGCTAGTTCGGCGACCTGGGGGGAGCAGTACTTC	CSASSATWGEQYF
.	.	TRBV9	TRBJ2-1	TGTGCCAGCAGCGCCCACACAGGGATTGAGCAGTTCTTC	CASSAHTGIEQFF
.	TRBD1	TRBV28	TRBJ1-4	TGTGCCAGCAGTTTCAGGGGGCCGGCTAATGAAAAACTGTTTTTT	CASSFRGPANEKLFF
.	TRBD2	TRBV19	TRBJ2-7	TGTGCCAGTAGTAAGGGAGGGGACGTCGGGTTTCGGGAGCAGTACTTC	CASSKGGDVGFREQYF
once	TRBD2	TRBV3-1/TRBV3-2	TRBJ2-1	TGTGCCAGCAGCCGATATGGCGGGAGGGATGAGCAGTTCTTC	CASSRYGGRDEQFF
.	.	TRBV7-6	TRBJ2-1	TGTGCCAGCATGGGCGGTAAAAGAGGCTCCTACAATGAGCAGTTCTTC	CASMGGKRGSYNEQFF
.	TRBD2	TRBV28	TRBJ2-3	TGTGCCAGCACCCCGGGGGGGGGCAGCACAGATACGCAGTATTTT	CASTPGGGSTDTQYF
.	TRBD1	TRBV28	TRBJ1-2	TGTGCCAGCAGTTTTATATCAGGGGCAGGGGGTGGCTACACCTTC	CASSFISGAGGGYTF
.	.	TRBV4-3	TRBJ1-2	TGCGCCAGCAGCCAAGAGGAGGCAGGGAGATATGGCTACACCTTC	CASSQEEAGRYGYTF
.	TRBD1	TRBV3-1/TRBV3-2	TRBJ1-3	TGTGCCAGCAGCCAGCAGCTTGGGCAGGGGGCAGGAAACACCATATATTTT	CASSQQLGQGAGNTIYF